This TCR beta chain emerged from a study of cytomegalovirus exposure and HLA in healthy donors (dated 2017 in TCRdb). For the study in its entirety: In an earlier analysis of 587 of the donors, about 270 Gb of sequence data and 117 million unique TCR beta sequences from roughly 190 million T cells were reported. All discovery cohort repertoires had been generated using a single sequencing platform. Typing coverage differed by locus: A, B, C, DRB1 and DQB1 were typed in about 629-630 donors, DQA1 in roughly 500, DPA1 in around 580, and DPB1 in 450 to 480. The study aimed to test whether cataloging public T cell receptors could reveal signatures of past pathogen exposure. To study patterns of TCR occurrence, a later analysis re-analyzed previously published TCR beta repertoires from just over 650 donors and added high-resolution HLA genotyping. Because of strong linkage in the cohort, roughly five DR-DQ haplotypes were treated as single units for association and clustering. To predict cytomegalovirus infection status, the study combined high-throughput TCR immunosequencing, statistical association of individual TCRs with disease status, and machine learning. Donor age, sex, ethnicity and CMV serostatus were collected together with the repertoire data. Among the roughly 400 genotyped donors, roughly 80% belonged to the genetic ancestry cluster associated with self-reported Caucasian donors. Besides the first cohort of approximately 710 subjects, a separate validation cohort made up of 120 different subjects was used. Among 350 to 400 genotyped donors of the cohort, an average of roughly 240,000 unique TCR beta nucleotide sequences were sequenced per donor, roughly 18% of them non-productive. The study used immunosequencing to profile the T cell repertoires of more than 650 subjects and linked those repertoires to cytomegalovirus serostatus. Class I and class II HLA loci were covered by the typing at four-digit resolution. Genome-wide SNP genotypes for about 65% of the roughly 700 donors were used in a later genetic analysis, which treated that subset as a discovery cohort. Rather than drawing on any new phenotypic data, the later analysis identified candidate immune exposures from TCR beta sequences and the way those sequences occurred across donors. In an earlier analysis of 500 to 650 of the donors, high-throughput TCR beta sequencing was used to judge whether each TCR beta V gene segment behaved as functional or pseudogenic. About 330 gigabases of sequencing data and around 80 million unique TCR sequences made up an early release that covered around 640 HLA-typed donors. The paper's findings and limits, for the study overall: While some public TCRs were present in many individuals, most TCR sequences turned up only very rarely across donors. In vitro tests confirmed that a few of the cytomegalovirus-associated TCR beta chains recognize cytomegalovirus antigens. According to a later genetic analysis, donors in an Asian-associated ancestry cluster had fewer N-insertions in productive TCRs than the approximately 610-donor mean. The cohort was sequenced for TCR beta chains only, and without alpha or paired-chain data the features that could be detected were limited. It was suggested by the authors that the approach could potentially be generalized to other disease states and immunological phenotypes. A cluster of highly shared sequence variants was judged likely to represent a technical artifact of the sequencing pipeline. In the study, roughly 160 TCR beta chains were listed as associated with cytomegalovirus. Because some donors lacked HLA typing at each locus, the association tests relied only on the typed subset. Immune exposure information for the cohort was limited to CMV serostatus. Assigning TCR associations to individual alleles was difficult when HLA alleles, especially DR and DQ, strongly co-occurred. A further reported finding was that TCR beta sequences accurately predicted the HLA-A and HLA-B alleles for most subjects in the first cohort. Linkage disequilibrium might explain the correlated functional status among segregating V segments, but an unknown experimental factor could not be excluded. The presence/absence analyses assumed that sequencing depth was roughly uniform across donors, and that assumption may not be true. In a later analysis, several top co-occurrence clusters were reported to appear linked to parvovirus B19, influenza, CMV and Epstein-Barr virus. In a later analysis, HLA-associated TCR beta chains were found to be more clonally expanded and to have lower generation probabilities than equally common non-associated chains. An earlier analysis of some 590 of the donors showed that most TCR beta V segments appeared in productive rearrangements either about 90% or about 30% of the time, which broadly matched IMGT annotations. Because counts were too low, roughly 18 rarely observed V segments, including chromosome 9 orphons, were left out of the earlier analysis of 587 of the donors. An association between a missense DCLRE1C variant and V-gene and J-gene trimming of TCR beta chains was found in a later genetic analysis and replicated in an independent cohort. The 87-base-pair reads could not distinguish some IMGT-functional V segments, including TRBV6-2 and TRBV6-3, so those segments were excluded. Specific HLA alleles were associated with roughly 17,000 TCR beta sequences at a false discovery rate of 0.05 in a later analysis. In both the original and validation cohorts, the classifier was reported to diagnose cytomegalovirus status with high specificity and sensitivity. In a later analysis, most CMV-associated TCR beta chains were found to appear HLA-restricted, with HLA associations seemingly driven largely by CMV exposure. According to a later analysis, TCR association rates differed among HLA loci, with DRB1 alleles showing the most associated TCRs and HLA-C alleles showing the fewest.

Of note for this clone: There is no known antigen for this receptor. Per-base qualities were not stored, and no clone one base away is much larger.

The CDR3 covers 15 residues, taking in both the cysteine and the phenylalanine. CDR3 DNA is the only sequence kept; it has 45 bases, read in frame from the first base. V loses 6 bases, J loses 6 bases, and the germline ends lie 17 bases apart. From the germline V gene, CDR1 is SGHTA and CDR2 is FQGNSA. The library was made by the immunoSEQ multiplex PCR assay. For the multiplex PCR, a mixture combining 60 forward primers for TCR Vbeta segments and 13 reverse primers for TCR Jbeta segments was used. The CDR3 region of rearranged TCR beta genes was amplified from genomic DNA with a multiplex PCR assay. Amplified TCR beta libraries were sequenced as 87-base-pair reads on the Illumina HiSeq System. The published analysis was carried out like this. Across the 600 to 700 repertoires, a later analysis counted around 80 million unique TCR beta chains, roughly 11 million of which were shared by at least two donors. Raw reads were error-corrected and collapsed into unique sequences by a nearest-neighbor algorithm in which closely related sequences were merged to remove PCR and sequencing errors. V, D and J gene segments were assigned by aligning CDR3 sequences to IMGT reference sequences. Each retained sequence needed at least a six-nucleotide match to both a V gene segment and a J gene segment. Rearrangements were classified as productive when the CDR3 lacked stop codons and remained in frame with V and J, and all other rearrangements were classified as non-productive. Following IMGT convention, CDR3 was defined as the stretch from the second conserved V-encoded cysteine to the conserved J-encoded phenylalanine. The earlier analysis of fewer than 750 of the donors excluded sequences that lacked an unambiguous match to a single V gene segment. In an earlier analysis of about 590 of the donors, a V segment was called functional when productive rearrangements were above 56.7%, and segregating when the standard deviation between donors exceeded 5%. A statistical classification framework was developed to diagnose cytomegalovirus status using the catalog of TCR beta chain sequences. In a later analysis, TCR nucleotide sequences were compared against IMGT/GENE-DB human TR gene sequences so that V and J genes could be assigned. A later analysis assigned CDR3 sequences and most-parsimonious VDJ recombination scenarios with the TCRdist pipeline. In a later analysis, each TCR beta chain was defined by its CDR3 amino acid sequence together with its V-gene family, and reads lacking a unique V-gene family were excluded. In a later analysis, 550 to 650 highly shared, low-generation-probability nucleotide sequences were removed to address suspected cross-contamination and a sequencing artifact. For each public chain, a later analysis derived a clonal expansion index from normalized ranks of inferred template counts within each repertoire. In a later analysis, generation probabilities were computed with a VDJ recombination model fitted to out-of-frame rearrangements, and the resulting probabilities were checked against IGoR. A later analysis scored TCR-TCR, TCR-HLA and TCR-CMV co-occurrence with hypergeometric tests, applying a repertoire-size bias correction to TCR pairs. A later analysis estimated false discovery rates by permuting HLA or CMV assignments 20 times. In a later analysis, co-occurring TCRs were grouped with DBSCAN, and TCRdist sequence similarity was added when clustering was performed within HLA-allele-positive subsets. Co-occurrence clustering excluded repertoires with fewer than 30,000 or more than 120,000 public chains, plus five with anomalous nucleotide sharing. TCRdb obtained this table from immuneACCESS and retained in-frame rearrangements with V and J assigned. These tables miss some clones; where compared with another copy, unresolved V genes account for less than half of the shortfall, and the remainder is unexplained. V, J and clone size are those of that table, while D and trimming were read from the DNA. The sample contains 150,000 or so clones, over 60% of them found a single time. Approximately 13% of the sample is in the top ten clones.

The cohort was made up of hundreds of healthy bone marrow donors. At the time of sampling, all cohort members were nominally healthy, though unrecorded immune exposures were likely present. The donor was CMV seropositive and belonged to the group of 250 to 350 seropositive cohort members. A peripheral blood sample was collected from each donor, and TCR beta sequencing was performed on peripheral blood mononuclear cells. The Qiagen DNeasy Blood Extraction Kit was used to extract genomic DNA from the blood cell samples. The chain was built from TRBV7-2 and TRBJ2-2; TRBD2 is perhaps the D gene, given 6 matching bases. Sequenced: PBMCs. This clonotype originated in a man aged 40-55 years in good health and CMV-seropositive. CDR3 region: CASSFISGIPGELFF. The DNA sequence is TGTGCCAGCAGTTTTATTAGCGGTATCCCCGGGGAGCTGTTTTTT.